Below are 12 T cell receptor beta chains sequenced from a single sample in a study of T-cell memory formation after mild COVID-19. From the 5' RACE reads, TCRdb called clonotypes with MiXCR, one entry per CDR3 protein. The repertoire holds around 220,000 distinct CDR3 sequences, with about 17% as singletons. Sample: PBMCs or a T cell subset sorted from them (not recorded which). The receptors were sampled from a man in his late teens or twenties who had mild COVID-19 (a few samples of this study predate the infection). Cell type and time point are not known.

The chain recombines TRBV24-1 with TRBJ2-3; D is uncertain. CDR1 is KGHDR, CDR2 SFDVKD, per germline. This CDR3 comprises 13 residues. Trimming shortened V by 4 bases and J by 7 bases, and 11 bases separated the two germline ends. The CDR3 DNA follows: TGTGCCACCAGTGACGGCCCCGCAAATACGCAGTATTTT. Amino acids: CATSDGPANTQYF.

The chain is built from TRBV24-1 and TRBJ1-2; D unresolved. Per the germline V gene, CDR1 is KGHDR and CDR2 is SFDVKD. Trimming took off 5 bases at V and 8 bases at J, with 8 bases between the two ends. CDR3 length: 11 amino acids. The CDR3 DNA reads TGTGCCACCAGTGGGTACGGGGGCTACACCTTC. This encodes CATSGYGGYTF.

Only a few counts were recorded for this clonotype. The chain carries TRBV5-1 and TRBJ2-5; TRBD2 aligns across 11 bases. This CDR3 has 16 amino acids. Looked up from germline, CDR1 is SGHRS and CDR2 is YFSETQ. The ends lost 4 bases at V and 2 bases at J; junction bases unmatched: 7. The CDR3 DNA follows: TGCGCCAGCAGCCCTAAGGCTAGCGGGGGGCAAGAGACCCAGTACTTC. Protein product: CASSPKASGGQETQYF.

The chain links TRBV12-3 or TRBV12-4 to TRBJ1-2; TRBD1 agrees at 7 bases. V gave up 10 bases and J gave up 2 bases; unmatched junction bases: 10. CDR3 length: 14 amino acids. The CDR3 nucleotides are TGTGCCATCTCAAACAGGGGAACCAACTATGGCTACACCTTC. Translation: CAISNRGTNYGYTF.

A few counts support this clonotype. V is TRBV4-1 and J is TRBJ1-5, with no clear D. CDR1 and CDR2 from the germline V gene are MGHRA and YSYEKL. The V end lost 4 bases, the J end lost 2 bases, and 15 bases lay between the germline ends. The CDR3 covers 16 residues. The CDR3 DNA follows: TGCGCCAGCAGCCCTCTGGAGAGACCGGGCAATCAGCCCCAGCATTTT. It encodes CASSPLERPGNQPQHF.

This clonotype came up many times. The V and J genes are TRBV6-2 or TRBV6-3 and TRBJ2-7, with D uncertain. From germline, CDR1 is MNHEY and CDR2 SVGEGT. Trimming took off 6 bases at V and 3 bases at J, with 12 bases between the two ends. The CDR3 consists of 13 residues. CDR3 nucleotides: TGTGCCAGCAGCTCCCAGGTTGGCTACGAGCAGTACTTC. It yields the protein CASSSQVGYEQYF.

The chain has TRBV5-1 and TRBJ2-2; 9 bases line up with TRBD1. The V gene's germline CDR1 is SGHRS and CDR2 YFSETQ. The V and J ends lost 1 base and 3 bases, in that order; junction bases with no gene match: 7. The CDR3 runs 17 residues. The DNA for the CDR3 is TGCGCCAGCAGCTTGACAACAGGGGGCGCGGACACCGGGGAGCTGTTTTTT. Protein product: CASSLTTGGADTGELFF.

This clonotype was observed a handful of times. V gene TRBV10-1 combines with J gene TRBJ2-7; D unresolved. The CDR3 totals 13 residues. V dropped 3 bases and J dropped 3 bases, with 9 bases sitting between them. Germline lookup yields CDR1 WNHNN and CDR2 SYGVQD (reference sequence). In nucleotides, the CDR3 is TGCGCCAGCAGTGAAGGCACGTACTACGAGCAGTACTTC. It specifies CASSEGTYYEQYF.

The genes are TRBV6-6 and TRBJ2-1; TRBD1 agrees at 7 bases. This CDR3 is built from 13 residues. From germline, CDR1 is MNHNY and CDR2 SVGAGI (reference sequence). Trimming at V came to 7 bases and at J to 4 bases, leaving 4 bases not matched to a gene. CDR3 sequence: CASTRQGYNEQFF. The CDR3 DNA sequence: TGTGCCAGCACCCGACAGGGTTACAATGAGCAGTTCTTC.

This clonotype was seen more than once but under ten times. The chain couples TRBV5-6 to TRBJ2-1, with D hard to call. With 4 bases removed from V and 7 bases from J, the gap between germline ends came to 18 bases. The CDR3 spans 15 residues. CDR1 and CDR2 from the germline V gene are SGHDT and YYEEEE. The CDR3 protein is CASSLIGQASNEQFF. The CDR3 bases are TGTGCCAGCAGCCTTATAGGGCAGGCATCAAATGAGCAGTTCTTC.

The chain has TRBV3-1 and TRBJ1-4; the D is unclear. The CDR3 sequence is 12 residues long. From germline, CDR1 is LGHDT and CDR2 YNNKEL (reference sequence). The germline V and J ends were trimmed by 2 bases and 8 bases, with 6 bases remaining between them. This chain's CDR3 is CASSQLREKLFF. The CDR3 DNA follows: TGTGCCAGCAGCCAACTAAGAGAAAAACTGTTTTTT.

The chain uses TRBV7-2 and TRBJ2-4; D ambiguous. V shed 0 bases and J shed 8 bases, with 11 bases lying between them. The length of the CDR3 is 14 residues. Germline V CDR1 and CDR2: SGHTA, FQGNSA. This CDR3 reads CASSLAGPRDIQYF. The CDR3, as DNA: TGTGCCAGCAGCTTAGCAGGCCCTCGGGACATTCAGTACTTC.